This TCR beta chain was retrieved from a study of cytomegalovirus exposure and HLA in healthy donors. The PCR used 60 Vbeta and 13 Jbeta primers. Assay: immunoSEQ multiplex PCR; the TCRdb copy retains only in-frame clones and omits some. Here the sample spans about 180,000 clones, almost 85% being singletons. Germline V gene sequence: CDR1 SGHRS, CDR2 YFSETQ. The CDR3 runs 13 residues. Trimming left V 4 bases short and J 2 bases short, with 9 bases between. Sequencing was performed on PBMCs. The chain recombines TRBV5-1 with TRBJ2-5, with no clear D. This receptor was identified in a woman aged 45-65 years in good health and CMV-seronegative. The CDR3 nucleotides read TGCGCCAGCAGCACCACGGGTCAAGAGACCCAGTACTTC. Protein sequence: CASSTTGQETQYF.